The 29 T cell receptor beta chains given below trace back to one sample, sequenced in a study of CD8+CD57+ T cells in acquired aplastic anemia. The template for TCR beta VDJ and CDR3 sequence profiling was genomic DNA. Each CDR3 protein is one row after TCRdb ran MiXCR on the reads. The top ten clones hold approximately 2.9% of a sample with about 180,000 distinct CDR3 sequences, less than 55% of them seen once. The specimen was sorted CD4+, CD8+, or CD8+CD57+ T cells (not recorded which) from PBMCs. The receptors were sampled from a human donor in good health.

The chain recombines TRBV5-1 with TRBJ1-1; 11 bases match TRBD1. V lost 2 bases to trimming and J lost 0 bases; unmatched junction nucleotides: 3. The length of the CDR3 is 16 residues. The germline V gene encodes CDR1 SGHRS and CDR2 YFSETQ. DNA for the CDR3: TGCGCCAGCAGCTTTGGGACAGGGGGTATGAACACTGAAGCTTTCTTT. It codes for CASSFGTGGMNTEAFF.

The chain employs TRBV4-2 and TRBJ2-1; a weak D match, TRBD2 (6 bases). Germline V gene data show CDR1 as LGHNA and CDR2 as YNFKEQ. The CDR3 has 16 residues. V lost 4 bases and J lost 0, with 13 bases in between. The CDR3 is CASSPGTVSSYNEQFF. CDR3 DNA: TGTGCCAGCAGCCCGGGGACTGTAAGCTCCTACAATGAGCAGTTCTTC.

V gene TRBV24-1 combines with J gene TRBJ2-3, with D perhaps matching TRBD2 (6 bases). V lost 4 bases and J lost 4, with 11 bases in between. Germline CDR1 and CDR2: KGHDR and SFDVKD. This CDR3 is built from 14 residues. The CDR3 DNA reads TGTGCCACCAGTGAAGCCGGGAGACCAGATACGCAGTATTTT. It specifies CATSEAGRPDTQYF.

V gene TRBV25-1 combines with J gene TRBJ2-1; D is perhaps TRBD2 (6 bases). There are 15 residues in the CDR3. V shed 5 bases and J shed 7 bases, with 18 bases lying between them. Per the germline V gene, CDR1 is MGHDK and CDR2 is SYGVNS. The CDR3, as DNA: TGTGCCAGCAGTCGGACACGCGGAGGAGGGAATGAGCAGTTCTTC. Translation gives CASSRTRGGGNEQFF. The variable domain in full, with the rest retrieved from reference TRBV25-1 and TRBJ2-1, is EADIYQTPRYLVIGTGKKITLECSQTMGHDKMYWYQQDPGMELHLIHYSYGVNSTEKGDLSSESTVSRIRTEHFPLTLESARPSHTSQYLCASSRTRGGGNEQFFGPGTRLTVL.

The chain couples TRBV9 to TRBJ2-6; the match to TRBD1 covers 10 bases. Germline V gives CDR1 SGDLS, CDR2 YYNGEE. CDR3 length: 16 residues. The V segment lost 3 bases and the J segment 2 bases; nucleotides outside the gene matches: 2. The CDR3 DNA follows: TGTGCCAGCAGCGCGACAGGGGGCGCTGGGGCCAACGTCCTGACTTTC. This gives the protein CASSATGGAGANVLTF.

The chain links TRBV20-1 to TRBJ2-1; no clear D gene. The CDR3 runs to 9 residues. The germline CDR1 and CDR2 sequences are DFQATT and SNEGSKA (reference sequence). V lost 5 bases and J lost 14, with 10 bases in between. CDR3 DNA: TGCAGTGCTGCCCTCTTTAAGTTCTTC. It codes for CSAALFKFF.

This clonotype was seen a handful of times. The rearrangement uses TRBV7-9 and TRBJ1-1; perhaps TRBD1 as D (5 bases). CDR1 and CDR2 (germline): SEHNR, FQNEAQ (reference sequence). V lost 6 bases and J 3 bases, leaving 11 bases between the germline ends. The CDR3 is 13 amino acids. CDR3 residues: CASRWGRDTEAFF. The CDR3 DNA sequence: TGTGCCAGCAGATGGGGGAGGGACACTGAAGCTTTCTTT.

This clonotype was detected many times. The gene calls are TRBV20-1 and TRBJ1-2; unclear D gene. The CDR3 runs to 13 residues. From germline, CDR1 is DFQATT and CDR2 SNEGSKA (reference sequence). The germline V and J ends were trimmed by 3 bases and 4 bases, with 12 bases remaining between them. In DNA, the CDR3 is TGCAGTGCTAGGATTCAGGAGATCTATGGCTACACCTTC. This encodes CSARIQEIYGYTF.

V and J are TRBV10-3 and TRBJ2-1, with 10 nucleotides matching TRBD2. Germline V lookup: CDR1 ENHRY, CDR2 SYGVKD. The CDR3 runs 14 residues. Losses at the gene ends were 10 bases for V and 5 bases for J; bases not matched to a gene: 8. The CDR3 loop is CATRPTSGHNEQFF. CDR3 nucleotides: TGTGCCACCCGACCGACTAGCGGGCACAATGAGCAGTTCTTC.

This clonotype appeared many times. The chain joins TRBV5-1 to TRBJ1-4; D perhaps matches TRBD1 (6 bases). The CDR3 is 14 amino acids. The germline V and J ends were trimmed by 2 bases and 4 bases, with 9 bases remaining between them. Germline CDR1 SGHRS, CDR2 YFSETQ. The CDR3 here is CASSLRTVNEKLFF. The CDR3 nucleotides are TGCGCCAGCAGCTTACGGACAGTTAATGAAAAACTGTTTTTT.

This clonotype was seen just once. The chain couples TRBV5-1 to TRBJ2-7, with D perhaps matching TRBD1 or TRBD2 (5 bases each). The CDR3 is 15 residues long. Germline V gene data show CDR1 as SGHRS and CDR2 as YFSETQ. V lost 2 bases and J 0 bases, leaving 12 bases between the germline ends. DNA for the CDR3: TGCGCCAGCAGCTTAGGGACGGTGAGCTCCTACGAGCAGTACTTC. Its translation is CASSLGTVSSYEQYF.

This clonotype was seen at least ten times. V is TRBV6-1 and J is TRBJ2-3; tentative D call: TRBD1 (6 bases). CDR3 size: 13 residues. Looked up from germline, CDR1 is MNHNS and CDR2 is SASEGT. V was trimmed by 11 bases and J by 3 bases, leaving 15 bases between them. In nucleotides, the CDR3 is TGTGCCGCTGCGGACAGAATGACAGATACGCAGTATTTT. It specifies CAAADRMTDTQYF.

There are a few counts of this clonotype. CDR3 in DNA: TGTGCCAGCAGCCAGGGGTTTTCCAGCATCACAGATACGCAGTATTTT. This codes for CASSQGFSSITDTQYF. The chain joins TRBV25-1 to TRBJ2-3; perhaps TRBD1 as D (6 bases). CDR3 length equals 16 residues. Trimming cost V 6 bases and J 2 bases, with 18 bases left between them. Per germline, CDR1 MGHDK and CDR2 SYGVNS.

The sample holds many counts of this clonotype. The CDR3 DNA reads TGTGCCAGCGCCATAGGGACAGGGAATTACAATGAGCAGTTCTTC. It is translated as CASAIGTGNYNEQFF. The chain combines TRBV6-1 with TRBJ2-1, with TRBD1 matching over 9 bases. The CDR3 loop spans 15 amino acids. V shed 8 bases and J 4 bases; nucleotides not matched to a gene: 9. Germline loops: CDR1 MNHNS, CDR2 SASEGT.

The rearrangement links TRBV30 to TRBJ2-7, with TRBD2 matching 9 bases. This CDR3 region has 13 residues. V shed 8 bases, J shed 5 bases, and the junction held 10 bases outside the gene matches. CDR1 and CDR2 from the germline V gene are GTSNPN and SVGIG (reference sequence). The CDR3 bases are TGTGCCGGGGGGGGCGGGAGGGTCCACGAGCAGTACTTC. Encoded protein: CAGGGGRVHEQYF.

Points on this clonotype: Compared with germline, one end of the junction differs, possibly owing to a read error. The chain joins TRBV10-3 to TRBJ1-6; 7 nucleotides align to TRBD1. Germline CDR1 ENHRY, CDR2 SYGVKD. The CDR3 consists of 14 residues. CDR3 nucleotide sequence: TGTGCCATCACCTCAGACAGGGTTAATCCACCCCTCCACTTT. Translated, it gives CAITSDRVNPPLHF.

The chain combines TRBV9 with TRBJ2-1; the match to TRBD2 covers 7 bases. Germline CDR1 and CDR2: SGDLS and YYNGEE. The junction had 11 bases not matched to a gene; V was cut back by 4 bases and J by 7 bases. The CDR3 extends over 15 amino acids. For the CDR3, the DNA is TGTGCCAGCAGCCACTCGGGCGGGAGATTGAATGAGCAGTTCTTC. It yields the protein CASSHSGGRLNEQFF.

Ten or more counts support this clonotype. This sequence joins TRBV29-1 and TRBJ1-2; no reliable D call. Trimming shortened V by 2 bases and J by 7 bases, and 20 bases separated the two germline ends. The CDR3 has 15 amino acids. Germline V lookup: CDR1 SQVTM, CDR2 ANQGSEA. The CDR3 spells CSVEKLGERGFGYTF. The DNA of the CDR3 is TGCAGCGTTGAAAAATTGGGCGAGCGGGGTTTTGGCTACACCTTC.

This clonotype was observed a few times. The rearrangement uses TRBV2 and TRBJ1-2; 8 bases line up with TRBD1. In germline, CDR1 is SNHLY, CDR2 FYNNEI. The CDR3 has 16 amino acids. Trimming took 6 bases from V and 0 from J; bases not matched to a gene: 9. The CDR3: CASSHEDRVTNYGYTF. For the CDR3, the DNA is TGTGCCAGCAGCCACGAGGACAGGGTTACTAACTATGGCTACACCTTC.

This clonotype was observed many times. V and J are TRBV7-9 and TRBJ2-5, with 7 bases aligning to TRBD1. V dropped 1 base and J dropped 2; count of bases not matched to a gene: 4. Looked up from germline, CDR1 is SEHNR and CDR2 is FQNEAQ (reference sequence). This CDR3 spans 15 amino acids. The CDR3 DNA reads TGTGCCAGCAGCTTAGGCGGACAGGTACAAGAGACCCAGTACTTC. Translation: CASSLGGQVQETQYF.

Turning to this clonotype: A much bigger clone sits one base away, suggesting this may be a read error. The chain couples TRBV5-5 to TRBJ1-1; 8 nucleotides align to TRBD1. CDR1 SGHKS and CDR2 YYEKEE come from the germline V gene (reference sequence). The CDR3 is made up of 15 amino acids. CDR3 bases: TGTGTCAGCAGCGCTGGACAGGGCCGGTTCACTGAAGCTTTCTTT. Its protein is CVSSAGQGRFTEAFF.

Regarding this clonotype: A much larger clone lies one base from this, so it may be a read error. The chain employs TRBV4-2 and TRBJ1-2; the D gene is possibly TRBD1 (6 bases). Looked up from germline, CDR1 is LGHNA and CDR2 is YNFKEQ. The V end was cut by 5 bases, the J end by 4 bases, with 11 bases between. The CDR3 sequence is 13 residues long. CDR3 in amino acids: CASSSSTGYGYTF. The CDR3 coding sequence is TGTGCCAGCAGCTCCTCGACAGGCTATGGCTACACCTTC.

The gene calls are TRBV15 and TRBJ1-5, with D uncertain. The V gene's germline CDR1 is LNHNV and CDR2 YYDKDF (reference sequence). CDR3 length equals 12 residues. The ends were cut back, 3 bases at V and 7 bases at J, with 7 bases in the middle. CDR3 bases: TGTGCCACCAGCAGGGCGAACCAGCCCCAGCATTTT. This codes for CATSRANQPQHF.

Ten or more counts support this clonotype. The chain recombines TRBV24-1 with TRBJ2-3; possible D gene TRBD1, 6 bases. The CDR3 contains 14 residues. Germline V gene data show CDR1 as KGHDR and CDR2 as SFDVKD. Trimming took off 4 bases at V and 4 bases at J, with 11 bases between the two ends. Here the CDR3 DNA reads TGTGCCACCAGTGACCCAACAGGGTCAGATACGCAGTATTTT. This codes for CATSDPTGSDTQYF.

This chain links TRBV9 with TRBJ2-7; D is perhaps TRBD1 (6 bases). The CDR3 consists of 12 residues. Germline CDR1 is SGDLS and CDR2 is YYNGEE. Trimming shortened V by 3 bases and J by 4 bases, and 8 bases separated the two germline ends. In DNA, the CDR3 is TGTGCCAGCAGCGACAGGGCGTACGAGCAGTACTTC. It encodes CASSDRAYEQYF.

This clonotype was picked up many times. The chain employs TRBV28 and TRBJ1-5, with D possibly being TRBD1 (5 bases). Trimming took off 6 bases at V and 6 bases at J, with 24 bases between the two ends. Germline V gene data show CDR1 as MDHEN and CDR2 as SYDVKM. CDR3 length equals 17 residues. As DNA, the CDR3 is TGTGCCAGCAGGGACTGGGACGCCCCCGGAGGAGGTCAGCCCCAGCATTTT. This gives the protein CASRDWDAPGGGQPQHF. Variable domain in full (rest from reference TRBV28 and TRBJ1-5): DVKVTQSSRYLVKRTGEKVFLECVQDMDHENMFWYRQDPGLGLRLIYFSYDVKMKEKGDIPEGYSVSREKKERFSLILESASTNQTSMYLCASRDWDAPGGGQPQHFGDGTRLSIL.

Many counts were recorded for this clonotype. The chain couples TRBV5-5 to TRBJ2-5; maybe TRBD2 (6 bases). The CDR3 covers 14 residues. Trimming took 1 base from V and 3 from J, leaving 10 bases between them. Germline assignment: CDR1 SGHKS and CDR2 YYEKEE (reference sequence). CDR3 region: CASSLPGSKETQYF. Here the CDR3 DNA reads TGTGCCAGCAGCTTGCCCGGGAGTAAAGAGACCCAGTACTTC.

The DNA of the CDR3 is TGCAGTCTATGGAACTATGGCTACACCTTC. Amino acid sequence: CSLWNYGYTF. The gene calls are TRBV20-1 and TRBJ1-2; D unclear. The CDR3 is 10 residues long. With 8 bases removed from V and 2 bases from J, the gap between germline ends came to 6 bases. Germline assignment: CDR1 DFQATT and CDR2 SNEGSKA (reference sequence).

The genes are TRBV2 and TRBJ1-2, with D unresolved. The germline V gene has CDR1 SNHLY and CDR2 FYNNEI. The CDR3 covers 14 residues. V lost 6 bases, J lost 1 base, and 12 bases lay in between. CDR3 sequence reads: CASRGGSNNYGYTF. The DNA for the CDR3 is TGTGCCAGCAGGGGCGGATCCAATAACTATGGCTACACCTTC.